This TCR beta chain was obtained from a study of cytomegalovirus exposure and HLA in healthy donors (dated by TCRdb to 2015 to 2018). The study in broad terms: An earlier analysis of several hundred of the donors reported more than 250 Gb of sequence data and 120 million or so unique TCR beta sequences from about 180 million T cells. An early release that covered 500 to 800 HLA-typed donors contained about 300 gigabases of sequencing data and 85 million to 100 million unique TCR sequences. The genetic ancestry cluster associated with self-reported Caucasian donors included over 80% of the 300 to 400 genotyped donors. The study aimed to test whether cataloging public T cell receptors could reveal signatures of past pathogen exposure. The study profiled the T cell repertoires of around 700 subjects by immunosequencing and related them to cytomegalovirus serostatus. Besides the first cohort of hundreds of subjects, a separate validation cohort made up of 120 different subjects was used. To predict cytomegalovirus infection status, the study combined high-throughput TCR immunosequencing, statistical association of individual TCRs with disease status, and machine learning. A later analysis re-analyzed previously published TCR beta repertoires from roughly 630 donors and added high-resolution HLA genotyping to study TCR occurrence patterns. Rather than drawing on any new phenotypic data, the later analysis identified candidate immune exposures from TCR beta sequences and the way those sequences occurred across donors. An earlier analysis of fewer than 700 of the donors applied high-throughput TCR beta sequencing to assess whether each TCR beta V gene segment acted as functional or pseudogenic. Alongside the repertoire data, information on donor age, sex, ethnicity and CMV serostatus was compiled. A later genetic analysis used genome-wide SNP genotypes for about 60% of the roughly 670 donors, treating that subset as a discovery cohort. Every discovery cohort repertoire had been produced on one sequencing platform. Both class I and class II loci were covered by HLA typing, at four-digit resolution. Typing coverage varied by locus: roughly 629-640 donors for A, B, C, DRB1 and DQB1; more than 500 for DQA1; some 610 for DPA1; 450 to 480 for DPB1. Four to six DR-DQ haplotypes were handled as single units for association and clustering, since linkage in the cohort was strong. Among 398 genotyped donors of the cohort, an average of about 240,000 unique TCR beta nucleotide sequences were sequenced per donor, roughly 20% of them non-productive.

Results and caveats for the whole study, not just this receptor: In a later analysis, several top co-occurrence clusters were reported to appear linked to parvovirus B19, influenza, CMV and Epstein-Barr virus. In the study, around 150 TCR beta chains were listed as associated with cytomegalovirus. According to a later analysis, most CMV-associated TCR beta chains appeared to be HLA-restricted, and the HLA associations seemed to be driven largely by CMV exposure. In vitro tests confirmed that a few of the cytomegalovirus-associated TCR beta chains recognize cytomegalovirus antigens. CMV serostatus was the only immune exposure information available for the cohort. A later genetic analysis associated a missense DCLRE1C variant with V-gene and J-gene trimming of TCR beta chains, and an independent cohort replicated the association. Because some donors lacked HLA typing at each locus, the association tests relied only on the typed subset. A later analysis associated about 17,000 TCR beta sequences with specific HLA alleles at a false discovery rate of 0.05. When HLA alleles, especially DR and DQ, strongly co-occurred, TCR associations were difficult to assign to individual alleles. Compared with equally common non-associated chains, HLA-associated TCR beta chains in a later analysis were more clonally expanded and had lower generation probabilities. According to a later genetic analysis, donors in an Asian-associated ancestry cluster had fewer N-insertions in productive TCRs than the approximately 670-donor mean. The classifier was reported to diagnose cytomegalovirus status with high specificity and sensitivity in both the original cohort and the validation cohort. Linkage disequilibrium might explain the correlated functional status among segregating V segments, but an unknown experimental factor could not be excluded. Most TCR sequences were observed very rarely across donors, whereas some public TCRs were present in many individuals. The cohort was sequenced for TCR beta chains only, and without alpha or paired-chain data the features that could be detected were limited. Roughly 15 rarely observed V segments, including chromosome 9 orphons, were excluded from the earlier analysis of about 600 of the donors because counts were too low. Roughly uniform sequencing depth across donors was assumed in presence/absence analyses, although this assumption may not hold. It was suggested by the authors that the approach could potentially be generalized to other disease states and immunological phenotypes. In a later analysis, the rate of TCR association differed among HLA loci, with DRB1 alleles having the most associated TCRs and HLA-C alleles having the fewest. In an earlier analysis of some 640 of the donors, most TCR beta V segments were observed in productive rearrangements about 90% or about 30% of the time, broadly matching IMGT annotations. Some IMGT-functional V segments, including TRBV6-2 and TRBV6-3, could not be told apart with the 87-base-pair reads, so those segments were excluded. A cluster of highly shared sequence variants was judged likely to be a technical artifact of the sequencing pipeline. A further reported finding was that TCR beta sequences accurately predicted the HLA-A and HLA-B alleles for most subjects in the first cohort.

The cohort comprised some 700 healthy bone marrow donors. Cohort members were all nominally healthy when sampled, although unrecorded immune exposures were likely present. The donor tested CMV seropositive, placing the donor among the approximately 290 seropositive members of the cohort. A peripheral blood sample was collected from each donor, and TCR beta sequencing was performed on peripheral blood mononuclear cells. The Qiagen DNeasy Blood Extraction Kit was used to extract genomic DNA from the blood cell samples. A remark on this clone: The target of this receptor is not known.

Library generation was performed with the immunoSEQ multiplex PCR assay. For the multiplex PCR, a mixture combining 60 forward primers for TCR Vbeta segments and 13 reverse primers for TCR Jbeta segments was used. Amplification of the CDR3 region of rearranged TCR beta genes was performed with a multiplex PCR assay on genomic DNA. On the Illumina HiSeq System, the amplified TCR beta libraries were sequenced as 87-base-pair reads. In the authors' own workflow: Across the 670 or so repertoires, a later analysis counted 75 million to 90 million unique TCR beta chains, approximately 12 million of which were shared by at least two donors. Raw reads were error-corrected and collapsed into unique sequences with a nearest-neighbor algorithm that merged closely related sequences to remove PCR and sequencing errors. V, D and J gene segments were assigned by aligning CDR3 sequences to IMGT reference sequences. For a sequence to be retained, a match of at least six nucleotides to both a V gene segment and a J gene segment was required. Rearrangements were classified as productive when the CDR3 lacked stop codons and remained in frame with V and J, and all other rearrangements were classified as non-productive. Following IMGT convention, CDR3 was defined as the stretch from the second conserved V-encoded cysteine to the conserved J-encoded phenylalanine. The earlier analysis of about 570 of the donors excluded any sequence lacking an unambiguous match to a single V gene segment. An earlier analysis of under 750 of the donors called V segments functional above 56.7% productive rearrangements and segregating when the between-donor standard deviation exceeded 5%. A statistical classification framework was built to diagnose cytomegalovirus status from the catalog of TCR beta chain sequences. In a later analysis, TCR nucleotide sequences were compared against IMGT/GENE-DB human TR gene sequences so that V and J genes could be assigned. The TCRdist pipeline was used in a later analysis to assign CDR3 sequences and most-parsimonious VDJ recombination scenarios. In a later analysis, each TCR beta chain was defined by its CDR3 amino acid sequence together with its V-gene family, and reads lacking a unique V-gene family were excluded. As a way to deal with suspected cross-contamination and a sequencing artifact, a later analysis dropped hundreds of nucleotide sequences that were highly shared and had low generation probability. In a later analysis, a clonal expansion index for each public chain was calculated from normalized within-repertoire ranks of inferred template counts. Generation probabilities in a later analysis came from a VDJ recombination model fitted to out-of-frame rearrangements, and those results were checked against IGoR. In a later analysis, hypergeometric tests were used to score TCR-TCR, TCR-HLA and TCR-CMV co-occurrence, with a repertoire-size bias correction applied to TCR pairs. False discovery rates were estimated in a later analysis by permuting HLA or CMV assignments 20 times. In a later analysis, co-occurring TCRs were grouped with DBSCAN, and TCRdist sequence similarity was added when clustering was performed within HLA-allele-positive subsets. Repertoires with fewer than 30,000 or more than 120,000 public chains, plus five repertoires with anomalous nucleotide sharing, were excluded from co-occurrence clustering. TCRdb stores this immuneACCESS table with in-frame sequences only. Part of the clones is absent; in the studies checked, under half of the shortfall reflects unresolved V genes, and no reason is known for the rest. V and J calls and clone size are those listed in that table; D and trimming were worked out from the DNA. The table for this sample records around 210,000 clones. Of the sample, roughly 1.2% is held by the ten largest clones.

The germline V gene yields KGHSH for CDR1 and LQKENI for CDR2. Clipping removes 0 bases from V and 4 bases from J, with 5 as the unmatched junction base count. Spanning cysteine to phenylalanine, the CDR3 consists of 15 amino acids. Only the CDR3 portion is preserved as DNA: 45 bases, with reading frame beginning at the first base. The sequence joins TRBV18 to TRBJ1-1, and 7 bases in between align with TRBD1. The receptor was isolated from a girl aged 2 to 9 in good health and CMV-seropositive. Sequenced material: PBMCs. This receptor carries the CDR3 CASSPPTRDSTEAFF. The DNA is as follows: TGTGCCAGCTCACCACCGACCCGGGACAGCACTGAAGCTTTCTTT.